The present T cell receptor (beta chain) was sequenced within a study of T cells in Graves' hyperthyroidism and ophthalmopathy. General study findings and limits: Blood also carried most thyroid clonotypes expanded above 0.001.

With regard to this clonotype: Antigen: not known.

Each diagnosis drew on symptoms, thyroxine, TRAb, thyroid ultrasound and orbital computed tomography findings. Amplified regions were TCR beta CDR3 sequences from RNA transcripts. Carried out on the TCR CDR3, a first-round RT-PCR used the HTBI primer set. TCRdb ran MiXCR on the multiplex PCR reads and lists one entry per CDR3 protein. The data hold hundreds of thousands of distinct CDR3 sequences, with roughly 15% observed a single time. V was trimmed by 4 bases and J by 4 bases, leaving 17 bases between them. Germline loops: CDR1 SGHRS, CDR2 YFSETQ. This CDR3 has 16 amino acids. The sequencing input was blood. The receptor was derived from a woman aged 45-60 years with Graves' ophthalmopathy. The chain combines TRBV5-1 with TRBJ2-2; D might be TRBD2 (6 bases). DNA of the CDR3: TGCGCCAGCAGCCCGGGTGTGTCAGCGGGCACCGGGGAGCTGTTTTTT. It specifies CASSPGVSAGTGELFF.